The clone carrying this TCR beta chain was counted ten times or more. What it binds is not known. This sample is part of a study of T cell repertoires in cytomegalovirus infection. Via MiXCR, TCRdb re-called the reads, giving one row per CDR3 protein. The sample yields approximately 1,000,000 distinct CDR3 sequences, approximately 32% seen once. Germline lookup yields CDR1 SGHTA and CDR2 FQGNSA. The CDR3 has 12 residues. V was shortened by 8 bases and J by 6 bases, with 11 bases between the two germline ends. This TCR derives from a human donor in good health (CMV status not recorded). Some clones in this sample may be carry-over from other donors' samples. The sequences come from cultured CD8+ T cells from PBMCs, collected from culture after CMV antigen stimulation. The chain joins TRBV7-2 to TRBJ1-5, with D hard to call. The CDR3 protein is CASGTSVQPQHF. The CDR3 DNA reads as TGTGCCAGCGGCACGTCGGTTCAGCCCCAGCATTTT.